This entry lists 23 T cell receptor beta chains sequenced from one sample in a study of Ad26.COV2.S vaccination and SARS-CoV-2 variants. Some clones are missing from TCRdb's copy, which holds only in-frame ones; the method was immunoSEQ multiplex PCR. Of approximately 300,000 clones listed, around 85% are singletons. Described treatment: roughly 20 received Ad26.COV2.S at low or high dose, single or two shots; 5 received placebo; per-sample allocation not given. The investigators took samples on day 63 after the first vaccine or placebo injection. Sequences were derived from peripheral blood, sampled in a trial of Ad26.COV2.S vaccine versus placebo. The receptors were sampled from a person aged 18 to 59 who received the Ad26.COV2.S COVID-19 vaccine or a placebo.

The rearrangement joins TRBV7-2 to TRBJ2-7, with a possible D match to TRBD1 (6 bases). The germline V and J ends were trimmed by 2 bases and 2 bases, with 10 bases remaining between them. The CDR3 runs to 14 residues. From germline, CDR1 is SGHTA and CDR2 FQGNSA. CDR3 in amino acids: CASSLLQGTYEQYF. The CDR3 DNA reads as TGTGCCAGCAGCTTACTACAGGGTACCTACGAGCAGTACTTC. The full variable domain, rest sourced from reference TRBV7-2 and TRBJ2-7, is GAGVSQSPSNKVTEKGKDVELRCDPISGHTALYWYRQSLGQGLEFLIYFQGNSAPDKSGLPSDRFSAERTGGSVSTLTIQRTQQEDSAVYLCASSLLQGTYEQYFGPGTRLTVT.

This chain joins TRBV5-1 and TRBJ2-7; 9 nucleotides agree with TRBD1. The CDR3 has 14 residues. Germline lookup yields CDR1 SGHRS and CDR2 YFSETQ. V trimming: 3 bases; J trimming: 5 bases; junction bases outside the gene matches: 6. The CDR3 nucleotides are TGCGCCAGCAGCTCGGGGACAGGGTGGAACGAGCAGTACTTC. This encodes CASSSGTGWNEQYF. Full variable domain (remainder filled in from reference TRBV5-1 and TRBJ2-7): KAGVTQTPRYLIKTRGQQVTLSCSPISGHRSVSWYQQTPGQGLQFLFEYFSETQRNKGNFPGRFSGRQFSNSRSEMNVSTLELGDSALYLCASSSGTGWNEQYFGPGTRLTVT.

The chain uses TRBV1 and TRBJ2-7; TRBD2, the table's D call, lacks a check against the DNA. TRBV1 is described as a pseudogene. This CDR3 is 14 amino acids long. CDR3 DNA sequence: TGCACCAGCAGCTCAAGGCGGTTTTCTCACGAGCAGTACTTC. It specifies CTSSSRRFSHEQYF.

The chain carries TRBV5-1 and TRBJ2-7, with 7 bases fitting TRBD1. The CDR3 extends over 18 amino acids. V lost 0 bases and J lost 2; bases outside the gene matches: 14. Germline V lookup: CDR1 SGHRS, CDR2 YFSETQ. The DNA of the CDR3 is TGCGCCAGCAGCTTGGGGCAGGGGGACGGGATTACTACCTACGAGCAGTACTTC. Residues: CASSLGQGDGITTYEQYF.

The chain joins TRBV5-1 to TRBJ2-7; 7 bases are shared with TRBD1. The CDR3 runs to 15 residues. The ends lost 4 bases at V and 2 bases at J; junction bases unmatched: 9. Germline values: CDR1 SGHRS, CDR2 YFSETQ. The CDR3, as DNA: TGCGCCAGCAGCGACGACAGGGTGGGCCCCTACGAGCAGTACTTC. Translating it yields CASSDDRVGPYEQYF.

V gene TRBV6-5 combines with J gene TRBJ2-7; D is ambiguous. CDR3 size: 13 residues. Trimming cost V 2 bases and J 4 bases, with 9 bases left between them. Germline CDR1 is MNHEY and CDR2 is SVGAGI. The CDR3 DNA follows: TGTGCCAGCAGTTACACCCCCGGGTACGAGCAGTACTTC. Amino acids: CASSYTPGYEQYF.

The rearrangement links TRBV29-1 to TRBJ2-7; TRBD2 is a possible D gene (5 bases). Germline-derived CDR1 and CDR2 are SQVTM and ANQGSEA. Deletions cut 6 bases from V and 1 base from J, with 16 bases between. The CDR3 is 14 amino acids. CDR3 residues: CSVVRKGLSYEQYF. CDR3 DNA: TGCAGCGTGGTTAGAAAAGGACTGTCCTACGAGCAGTACTTC.

This chain connects TRBV5-4 to TRBJ1-3, with 9 bases matching TRBD1. Germline V lookup: CDR1 SGHNT, CDR2 YYREEE (reference sequence). CDR3 length: 16 residues. The V segment lost 4 bases and the J segment 0 bases; nucleotides outside the gene matches: 5. The CDR3 coding sequence is TGTGCCAGCAGCGGGGGGACAGGGTACTCTGGAAACACCATATATTTT. It translates to CASSGGTGYSGNTIYF.

The rearrangement joins TRBV5-1 to TRBJ2-1, with 9 nucleotides matching TRBD1. CDR1 is SGHRS and CDR2 is YFSETQ in the germline V gene. With V trimmed by 3 bases and J by 2 bases, 3 bases remained unmatched. This CDR3 region has 15 residues. In DNA, the CDR3 is TGCGCCAGCAGCTCGGGACAGGGCACCTACAATGAGCAGTTCTTC. Its translation: CASSSGQGTYNEQFF.

In this sample, this clone turned up once. This chain connects TRBV11-3 to TRBJ1-4; no reliable D call. Germline CDR1 reads SGHNT; CDR2 reads YENEEA. This CDR3 is built from 15 residues. V gave up 5 bases and J gave up 4 bases, with 14 bases separating them. This chain's CDR3 is CASSLQTGYNEKLFF. CDR3 in DNA: TGTGCCAGCAGCCTTCAGACTGGCTATAATGAAAAACTGTTTTTT.

CDR3 nucleotide sequence: TGTGCCAGCAGTTACTCGGGACAGGTGAACACAGATACGCAGTATTTT. Residues: CASSYSGQVNTDTQYF. The chain is built from TRBV6-5 and TRBJ2-3; 8 bases line up with TRBD1. Germline values: CDR1 MNHEY, CDR2 SVGAGI. The CDR3 is 16 residues long. V dropped 0 bases and J dropped 2; count of bases not matched to a gene: 4.

The chain links TRBV12-3 or TRBV12-4 to TRBJ1-1; unclear D gene. The CDR3 extends over 13 amino acids. V gave up 2 bases and J gave up 1 base, with 5 bases separating them. CDR3: CASSLRGNTEAFF. CDR3 DNA: TGTGCCAGCAGTTTACGTGGGAACACTGAAGCTTTCTTT.

The gene calls are TRBV4-2 and TRBJ2-5, with 15 bases that match TRBD2. The CDR3 has 17 residues. The trim removed 4 bases at V and 3 bases at J, leaving 6 bases unmatched. In germline, CDR1 is LGHNA, CDR2 YNFKEQ. The CDR3 sequence is CASSPGTSGGPEETQYF. The CDR3 DNA sequence: TGTGCCAGCAGCCCTGGGACTAGCGGGGGGCCTGAAGAGACCCAGTACTTC.

V and J are TRBV2 and TRBJ1-2; 7 nucleotides match TRBD1. Germline values: CDR1 SNHLY, CDR2 FYNNEI. J lost 2 bases, V lost 8 bases, and 5 bases had no gene match. The CDR3 is made up of 13 amino acids. The CDR3 reads CASAPDRNYGYTF. The CDR3 DNA follows: TGTGCCAGCGCCCCGGACAGGAACTATGGCTACACCTTC.

The rearrangement links TRBV5-5 to TRBJ1-4; 8 bases line up with TRBD1. Germline values: CDR1 SGHKS, CDR2 YYEKEE (reference sequence). The CDR3 is made up of 16 amino acids. J gave up 4 bases and V 1 base, and 6 bases lay outside the gene matches. Written as DNA, the CDR3 is TGTGCCAGCAGCTTGTCCCGGACAGGGATTAATGAAAAACTGTTTTTT. Protein sequence: CASSLSRTGINEKLFF.

Points on this clone: Within the sample, other DNA sequences also encode this same CDR3. The gene calls are TRBV7-9 and TRBJ1-2; 7 bases are a match to TRBD1. The J segment lost 6 bases and the V segment lost 0 bases, leaving 4 bases of the junction unmatched. CDR3 length: 14 amino acids. Germline V gene lookup returns CDR1 SEHNR and CDR2 FQNEAQ (reference sequence). CDR3 amino acids: CASSLAGTVNGYTF. Written as DNA, the CDR3 is TGTGCCAGCAGCTTAGCCGGGACAGTAAATGGCTACACCTTC.

V and J are TRBV6-5 and TRBJ1-2; 9 nucleotides line up with TRBD1. Germline CDR1 MNHEY, CDR2 SVGAGI. The J segment lost 4 bases and the V segment lost 7 bases, leaving 4 bases of the junction unmatched. The CDR3 spans 13 residues. The CDR3: CASTRDRVYGYTF. CDR3 bases: TGTGCCAGCACGCGGGACAGGGTCTATGGCTACACCTTC.

This chain links TRBV24-1 with TRBJ1-3; 7 bases map to TRBD1. The V and J ends lost 2 bases and 0 bases, in that order; junction bases with no gene match: 6. Germline lookup yields CDR1 KGHDR and CDR2 SFDVKD. The CDR3 is made up of 17 amino acids. CDR3 protein: CATSDSRTGNSGNTIYF. The DNA of the CDR3 is TGTGCCACCAGTGATTCGAGGACAGGTAACTCTGGAAACACCATATATTTT.

The chain uses TRBV9 and TRBJ2-3; D is undetermined. Germline values: CDR1 SGDLS, CDR2 YYNGEE. This CDR3 region has 16 residues. Trimming took off 0 bases at V and 1 base at J, with 12 bases between the two ends. The CDR3 nucleotides are TGTGCCAGCAGCGTAGCACCGTCTGGGGGCACAGATACGCAGTATTTT. As protein: CASSVAPSGGTDTQYF.

The V and J genes are TRBV6-5 and TRBJ2-7, with 13 bases that match TRBD2. Germline lookup yields CDR1 MNHEY and CDR2 SVGAGI. V shed 0 bases and J 4 bases; nucleotides not matched to a gene: 3. This CDR3 comprises 16 residues. CDR3 residues: CASSYSRLAGGYEQYF. The CDR3 DNA follows: TGTGCCAGCAGTTACTCCCGACTAGCGGGGGGTTACGAGCAGTACTTC.

The V call is TRBV28, the J call TRBJ2-6; D remains unclear. The CDR3 consists of 16 residues. Germline assignment: CDR1 MDHEN and CDR2 SYDVKM. V was cut by 3 bases and J by 3 bases, with 12 bases left in between. The CDR3 here is CASSFQRVGGANVLTF. The CDR3 DNA is TGTGCCAGCAGTTTCCAACGGGTGGGTGGGGCCAACGTCCTGACTTTC.

This clone was counted a single time. The CDR3 protein is CASSLARARGMNTEAFF. The CDR3 DNA follows: TGTGCCAGCAGCTTAGCGCGGGCTCGGGGGATGAACACTGAAGCTTTCTTT. The V and J genes are TRBV7-8 and TRBJ1-1; possibly TRBD1 for D (5 bases). There are 17 residues in the CDR3. The V end lost 0 bases, the J end lost 0 bases, and 14 bases lay between the germline ends. Germline-derived CDR1 and CDR2 are SGHVS and FQNEAQ.

This chain joins TRBV6-5 and TRBJ2-7, with D perhaps matching TRBD1 (7 bases). The CDR3 is 12 residues long. CDR1 is MNHEY and CDR2 is SVGAGI in the germline V gene. V lost 6 bases to trimming and J lost 11 bases, with 17 bases between them. The CDR3 protein is CASRNSGGQKYF. The CDR3 bases are TGTGCCAGCAGGAATTCCGGGGGACAGAAGTACTTC.